This T cell receptor beta chain was identified during a study of PD-1 blockade in classical Hodgkin lymphoma. The CDR3 runs 18 residues. The ends were cut back, 3 bases at V and 1 base at J, with 19 bases in the middle. CDR1 is SNHLY and CDR2 is FYNNEI in the germline V gene. Sequencing was performed with immunoSEQ multiplex PCR; in TCRdb, only in-frame clones are kept and a portion is missing. The data show over 2,000 clones, about two thirds seen once. Patients all relapsed after autologous stem cell transplantation, and there was variation in brentuximab vedotin exposure. Thawed PBMCs supplied CD8+ T cells via magnetic negative selection.

This TCR was sampled from a human donor with classical Hodgkin lymphoma. V usage is TRBV2 and J usage is TRBJ1-5, with a possible D match to TRBD1 (6 bases). The material was CD8+ T cells from blood, obtained at baseline. CDR3 in amino acids: CASSDFGGLVRSNQPQHF. CDR3 DNA: TGTGCCAGCAGTGACTTCGGGGGGCTTGTAAGAAGCAATCAGCCCCAGCATTTT.